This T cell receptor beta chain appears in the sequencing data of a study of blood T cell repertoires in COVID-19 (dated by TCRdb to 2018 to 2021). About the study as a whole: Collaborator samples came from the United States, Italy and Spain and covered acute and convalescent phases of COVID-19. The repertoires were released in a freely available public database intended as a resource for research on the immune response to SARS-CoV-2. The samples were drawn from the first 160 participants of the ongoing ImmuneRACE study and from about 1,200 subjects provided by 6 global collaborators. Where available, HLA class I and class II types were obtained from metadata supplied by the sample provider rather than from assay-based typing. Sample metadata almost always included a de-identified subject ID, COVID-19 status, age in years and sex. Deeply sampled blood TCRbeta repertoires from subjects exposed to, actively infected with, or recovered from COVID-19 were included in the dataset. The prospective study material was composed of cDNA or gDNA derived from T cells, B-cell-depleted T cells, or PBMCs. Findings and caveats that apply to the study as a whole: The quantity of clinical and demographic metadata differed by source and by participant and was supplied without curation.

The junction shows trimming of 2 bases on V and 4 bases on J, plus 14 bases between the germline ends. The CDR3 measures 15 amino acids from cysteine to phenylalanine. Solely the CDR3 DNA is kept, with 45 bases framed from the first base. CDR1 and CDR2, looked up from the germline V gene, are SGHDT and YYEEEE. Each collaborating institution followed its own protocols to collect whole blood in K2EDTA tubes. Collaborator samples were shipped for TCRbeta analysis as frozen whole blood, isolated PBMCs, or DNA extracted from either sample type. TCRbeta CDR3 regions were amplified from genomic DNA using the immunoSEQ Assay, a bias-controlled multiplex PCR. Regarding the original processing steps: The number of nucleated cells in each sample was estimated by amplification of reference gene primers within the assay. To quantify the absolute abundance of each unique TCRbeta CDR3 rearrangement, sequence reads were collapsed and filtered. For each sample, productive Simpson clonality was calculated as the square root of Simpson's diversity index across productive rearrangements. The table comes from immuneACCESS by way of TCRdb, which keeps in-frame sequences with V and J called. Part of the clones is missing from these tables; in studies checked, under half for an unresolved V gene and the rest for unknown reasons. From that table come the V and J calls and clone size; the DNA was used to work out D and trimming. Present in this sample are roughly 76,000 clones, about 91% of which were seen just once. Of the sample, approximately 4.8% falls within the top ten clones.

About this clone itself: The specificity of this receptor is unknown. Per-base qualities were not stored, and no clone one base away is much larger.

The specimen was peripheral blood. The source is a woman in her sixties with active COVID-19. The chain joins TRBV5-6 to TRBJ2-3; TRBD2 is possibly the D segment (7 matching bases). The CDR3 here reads CASSLGGRAADTQYF. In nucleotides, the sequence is TGTGCCAGCAGCTTAGGGGGGAGGGCCGCAGATACGCAGTATTTT.